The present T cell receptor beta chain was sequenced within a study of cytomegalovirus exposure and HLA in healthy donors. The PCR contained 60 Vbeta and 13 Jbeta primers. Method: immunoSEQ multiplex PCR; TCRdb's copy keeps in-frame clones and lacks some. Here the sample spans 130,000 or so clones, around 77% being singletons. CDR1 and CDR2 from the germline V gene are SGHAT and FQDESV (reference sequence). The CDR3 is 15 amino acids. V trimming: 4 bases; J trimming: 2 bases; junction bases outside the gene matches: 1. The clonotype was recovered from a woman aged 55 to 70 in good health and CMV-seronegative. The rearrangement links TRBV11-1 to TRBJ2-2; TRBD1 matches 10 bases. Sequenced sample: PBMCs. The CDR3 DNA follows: TGTGCCAGCAGCTCGACAGGGGGCAACACCGGGGAGCTGTTTTTT. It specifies CASSSTGGNTGELFF.